The following is a T cell receptor (beta chain) sequence with its context. This sample was included in a study of blood T cell repertoires in COVID-19. Study as a whole: From the United States, Italy and Spain came samples of acute and convalescent COVID-19. The analysed material was cDNA or gDNA that came from T cells, B-cell-depleted T cells, or PBMCs.

The CDR3 has 15 residues. Germline CDR1 reads SEHNR; CDR2 reads FQNEAQ (reference sequence). Trimming shortened V by 1 base and J by 4 bases, and 14 bases separated the two germline ends. Data came from immunoSEQ multiplex PCR; TCRdb stores just in-frame clones and leaves some out. Of fewer than 250,000 clones listed, more than 80% were seen once; the top ten hold more than 5.5%. The chain recombines TRBV7-9 with TRBJ2-7, with D perhaps matching TRBD2 (5 bases). Sequenced sample: peripheral blood. This sequence originates from a human donor in a cohort sampled during active COVID-19. CDR3: CASSLEQDLRYEQYF. As DNA, the CDR3 is TGTGCCAGCAGCTTAGAGCAGGACTTACGGTACGAGCAGTACTTC.